This is a list of T cell receptor beta chains from one sample in a study of blood T cell repertoires in COVID-19. The protocol was immunoSEQ multiplex PCR, while the TCRdb copy is restricted to in-frame clones and leaves out a portion. The sample records 100,000 or so clones, 85% to 90% being singletons. The sequencing input was peripheral blood. Source of these receptors: a man aged 50 to 60 with acute or convalescent COVID-19. Each CDR3 is given with its conserved first and last residue. A D gene is named only where the DNA matches it firmly. For some rows the clone size is stated as once, few or many, or as a class when expanded; others skip it.

cdr3_nt | cdr3_aa | d_call | j_call | v_call | clone_size
TGTGCCAGCAGCTTAGGTCCAGCCCGACACTCACCCCTCCACTTT | CASSLGPARHSPLHF | NA | TRBJ1-6 | TRBV11-2 | NA
TGTGCCAGCAGCCAAAGAAAACTAGCGGGCCGCTCCTACGAGCAGTACTTC | CASSQRKLAGRSYEQYF | TRBD2 | TRBJ2-7 | TRBV3-1/TRBV3-2 | NA
TGCGCCAGCAGCCCATCGGGACAGGGGGTCTACGAGCAGTACTTC | CASSPSGQGVYEQYF | TRBD1 | TRBJ2-7 | TRBV4-1 | few
TGTGCCTGGAGTGAACAGGGGCGTGGGTATCAGCCCCAGCATTTT | CAWSEQGRGYQPQHF | TRBD1 | TRBJ1-5 | TRBV30 | NA
TGTGCCAGCAGAGGACAGGGATCGGCCTATGGCTACACCTTC | CASRGQGSAYGYTF | TRBD1 | TRBJ1-2 | TRBV28 | NA
TGTGCCAGCAGCTCGGACCGGGGCTATGGCTACACCTTC | CASSSDRGYGYTF | NA | TRBJ1-2 | TRBV7-3 | NA
TGTGCCAGCAGTGACAGGGAGGAAGAGACCCAGTACTTC | CASSDREEETQYF | NA | TRBJ2-5 | TRBV2 | NA
TGTGCCAGCAGCTTAAGGGGGGGGAATGAGCAGTTCTTC | CASSLRGGNEQFF | NA | TRBJ2-1 | TRBV11-3 | NA
TGTGCCAGCAGAAGACAGGGGGTAGAAGGCTACACCTTC | CASRRQGVEGYTF | TRBD1 | TRBJ1-2 | TRBV27 | NA
TGTGCCAGCACGAGGGGGGGCACAGAGACCCAGTACTTC | CASTRGGTETQYF | NA | TRBJ2-5 | TRBV9 | NA
TGCGCCAGCACCAACTGGCGGGGGGGTACAGATACGCAGTATTTT | CASTNWRGGTDTQYF | TRBD2 | TRBJ2-3 | TRBV5-1 | NA
TGTGCCAGCAGCGTAGGGACTAGCGGGACCTACGAGCAGTACTTC | CASSVGTSGTYEQYF | TRBD2 | TRBJ2-7 | TRBV9 | NA
TGTGCCAGCAGCTGGGACAGGGGGCCTGAAGCTTTCTTT | CASSWDRGPEAFF | TRBD1 | TRBJ1-1 | TRBV7-9 | NA
TGTGCTAGTGGTTACGAACCAAAGGGGACAGGGAAATCCTACGAGCAGTACTTC | CASGYEPKGTGKSYEQYF | TRBD1 | TRBJ2-7 | TRBV12-5 | few
TGTGCCAGCAGTTTCCCCCGCGAGCAGTACTTC | CASSFPREQYF | NA | TRBJ2-7 | TRBV12-3/TRBV12-4 | NA
TGTGCCAGCAGCTTACGAGGAGCGGGAGAAAGAGATACGCAGTATTTT | CASSLRGAGERDTQYF | TRBD2 | TRBJ2-3 | TRBV7-6 | NA
TGTGCCAGCAGTCCCGACGTGGAGGAACTGTTTTTT | CASSPDVEELFF | NA | TRBJ1-4 | TRBV6-2/TRBV6-3 | NA
TGTGCCAGCAGCCAGACTAGCCGCGAGCAGTACTTC | CASSQTSREQYF | TRBD2 | TRBJ2-7 | TRBV11-3 | NA
TGTGCCAGCAGCGTTCCGGGGTCCTACGAGCAGTACTTC | CASSVPGSYEQYF | NA | TRBJ2-7 | TRBV5-6 | NA
TGCGCCAGCAGCATGGGACAGAAATACACCGGGGAGCTGTTTTTT | CASSMGQKYTGELFF | TRBD1 | TRBJ2-2 | TRBV5-1 | NA
TGTGCCAGCAGCTTAGATGGCACCAACACTGAAGCTTTCTTT | CASSLDGTNTEAFF | NA | TRBJ1-1 | TRBV7-8 | NA
TGTGCCAGCAGCCGGACAGGGCGAGTCTCCGGGGAGCTGTTTTTT | CASSRTGRVSGELFF | TRBD1 | TRBJ2-2 | TRBV14 | NA
TGTGCCAGCAGCTACCGGACAGGAGGGACCCAGTACTTC | CASSYRTGGTQYF | TRBD1 | TRBJ2-5 | TRBV13 | NA
TGTGCCAGCAGTTCAACAGGGGGCCGTGGCAACGAGCAGTACTTC | CASSSTGGRGNEQYF | TRBD1 | TRBJ2-7 | TRBV9 | NA
TGTGCCAGCAGATTTGACAGGGGATCTTACGAAAAACTGTTTTTT | CASRFDRGSYEKLFF | TRBD1 | TRBJ1-4 | TRBV6-5 | NA
TGTGCCTGGAGTGTAGGTCGGCTAGCGAGAGGGAGCTCCTACGAGCAGTACTTC | CAWSVGRLARGSSYEQYF | NA | TRBJ2-7 | TRBV30 | NA
TGTGCCAGCAGCTCTGGGACTAACGACCACTCCTACGAGCAGTACTTC | CASSSGTNDHSYEQYF | TRBD2 | TRBJ2-7 | TRBV11-3 | NA
TGTGCCAGCAGCGCCTCCGGGGTTGGAAACACCATATATTTT | CASSASGVGNTIYF | NA | TRBJ1-3 | TRBV9 | NA
TGTGCCAGCAGCACTCGGACAGGGGACTCCTACGAGCAGTACTTC | CASSTRTGDSYEQYF | TRBD1 | TRBJ2-7 | TRBV5-6 | NA
TGTGCCAGCAGCTCCGGAGGCGAGCAGTACTTC | CASSSGGEQYF | NA | TRBJ2-7 | TRBV11-2 | NA
TGTGCCAGCAGCTCGACAGGGGCGCAAGAGACCCAGTACTTC | CASSSTGAQETQYF | TRBD1 | TRBJ2-5 | TRBV7-9 | NA
TGTGCCAGCACCACGCTTGGGCTAAACTATGGCTACACCTTC | CASTTLGLNYGYTF | NA | TRBJ1-2 | TRBV6-5 | NA
TGCGCCAGCAGCTTGGGGACAGGGAGAACTAACTATGGCTACACCTTC | CASSLGTGRTNYGYTF | TRBD1 | TRBJ1-2 | TRBV5-1 | NA
TGTGCCAGTAGTATAGGGGGCGCAAACACTGAAGCTTTCTTT | CASSIGGANTEAFF | NA | TRBJ1-1 | TRBV19 | NA
TGCGCCAGCTATATGGGACAGGGCTACGAGCAGTACTTC | CASYMGQGYEQYF | TRBD1 | TRBJ2-7 | TRBV5-1 | medium-sized
TGTGCCAGCAGCGGAGGTCTGGGGGGCACTGAAGCTTTCTTT | CASSGGLGGTEAFF | NA | TRBJ1-1 | TRBV7-9 | NA
TGTGCCAGTAGTATATTTGTCCCATCAGGGACTCACTCCTACGAGCAGTACTTC | CASSIFVPSGTHSYEQYF | NA | TRBJ2-7 | TRBV19 | NA
TGTGCCAGCAGCCACTCCTCCCACGAGCAGTACTTC | CASSHSSHEQYF | NA | TRBJ2-7 | TRBV3-1/TRBV3-2 | NA
TGTGCCAGCAGCCGACAGGGTCCGAACACCGGGGAGCTGTTTTTT | CASSRQGPNTGELFF | TRBD1 | TRBJ2-2 | TRBV11-1 | NA
TGTGCCACCAGTGAAACCCCGGAGTTGCAGTATTTT | CATSETPELQYF | NA | TRBJ2-3 | TRBV24-1 | NA
TGTGCCAGCAGCCACCGACTCCCTGACCCTTATAGCAATCAGCCCCAGCATTTT | CASSHRLPDPYSNQPQHF | NA | TRBJ1-5 | TRBV3-1/TRBV3-2 | NA
TGTGCCAGCAGCGTAGATACTACTAAAAACATTCAGTACTTC | CASSVDTTKNIQYF | NA | TRBJ2-4 | TRBV9 | NA
TGTGCCAGCGGTAGCCAGGGAGGAGTTGAAGCTTTCTTT | CASGSQGGVEAFF | NA | TRBJ1-1 | TRBV6-5 | NA
TGTGCCAGCAGTGAGGCGGACAGGAACTATGGCTACACCTTC | CASSEADRNYGYTF | TRBD1 | TRBJ1-2 | TRBV6-1 | NA
TGTGCCAGCAGTTTGACAGGGGGTCACTACGAGCAGTACTTC | CASSLTGGHYEQYF | TRBD1 | TRBJ2-7 | TRBV28 | NA
TGTGCTAGCAGCTTGGGGACAGGGGTATACAATGAGCAGTTCTTC | CASSLGTGVYNEQFF | TRBD1 | TRBJ2-1 | TRBV7-7 | NA
TGTGCCTGGAACCCCGGGACAGGTAGCAATCAGCCCCAGCATTTT | CAWNPGTGSNQPQHF | TRBD1 | TRBJ1-5 | TRBV30 | NA
TGTGCCAGCAGTGAAGGAACAGGGCCGGTCATTCAGTACTTC | CASSEGTGPVIQYF | NA | TRBJ2-4 | TRBV6-1 | NA
TGTGCCAGCAGTCCAAACAGGGGGCCTAATTCACCCCTCCACTTT | CASSPNRGPNSPLHF | TRBD1 | TRBJ1-6 | TRBV6-4 | NA
TGCGCCAGCAGCTTTGAGGGTAGCTCCTACAATGAGCAGTTCTTC | CASSFEGSSYNEQFF | NA | TRBJ2-1 | TRBV5-1 | once
TGTGCCAGCAGCCCCTACCACAGGCTCCAAAACATTCAGTACTTC | CASSPYHRLQNIQYF | NA | TRBJ2-4 | TRBV3-1/TRBV3-2 | once
TGTGCCAGTAGTACGCCCCTTGACGGAGAGACCTCACCCCTCCACTTT | CASSTPLDGETSPLHF | NA | TRBJ1-6 | TRBV19 | NA
TGTGCCAGCACCCCTCCACACACAGATACGCAGTATTTT | CASTPPHTDTQYF | NA | TRBJ2-3 | TRBV6-6 | once
TGTGCCAGTAGTATAGATCGCACAGGGGGTGTTGAAAACACTGAAGCTTTCTTT | CASSIDRTGGVENTEAFF | TRBD1 | TRBJ1-1 | TRBV19 | NA